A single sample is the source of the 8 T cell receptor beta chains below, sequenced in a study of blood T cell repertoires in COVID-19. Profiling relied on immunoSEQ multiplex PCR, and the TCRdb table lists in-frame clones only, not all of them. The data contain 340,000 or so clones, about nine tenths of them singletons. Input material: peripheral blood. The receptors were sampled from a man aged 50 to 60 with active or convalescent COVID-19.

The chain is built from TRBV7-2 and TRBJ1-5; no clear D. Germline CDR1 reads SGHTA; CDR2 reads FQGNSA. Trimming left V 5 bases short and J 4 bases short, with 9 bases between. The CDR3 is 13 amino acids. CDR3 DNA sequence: TGTGCCAGCAGCCCCGAGAGGAATCAGCCCCAGCATTTT. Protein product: CASSPERNQPQHF.

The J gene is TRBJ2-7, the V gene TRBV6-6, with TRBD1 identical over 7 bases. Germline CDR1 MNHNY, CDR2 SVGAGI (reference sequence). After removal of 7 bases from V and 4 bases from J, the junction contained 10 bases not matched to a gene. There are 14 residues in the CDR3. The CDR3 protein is CASTLRGGGYEQYF. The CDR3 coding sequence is TGTGCCAGCACCCTTAGAGGGGGCGGGTACGAGCAGTACTTC.

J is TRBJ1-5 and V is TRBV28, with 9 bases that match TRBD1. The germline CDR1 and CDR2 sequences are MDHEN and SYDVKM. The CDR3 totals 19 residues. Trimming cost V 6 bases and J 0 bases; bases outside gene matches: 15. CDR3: CASRLRGQGVGYSNQPQHF. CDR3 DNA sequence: TGTGCCAGCAGACTTAGGGGACAGGGTGTGGGGTATAGCAATCAGCCCCAGCATTTT.

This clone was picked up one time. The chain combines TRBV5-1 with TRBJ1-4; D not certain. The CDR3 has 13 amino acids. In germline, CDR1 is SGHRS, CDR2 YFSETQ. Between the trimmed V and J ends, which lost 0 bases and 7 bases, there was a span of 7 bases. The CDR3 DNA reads TGCGCCAGCAGCTTGGCCCCGGTTGAAAAACTGTTTTTT. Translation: CASSLAPVEKLFF.

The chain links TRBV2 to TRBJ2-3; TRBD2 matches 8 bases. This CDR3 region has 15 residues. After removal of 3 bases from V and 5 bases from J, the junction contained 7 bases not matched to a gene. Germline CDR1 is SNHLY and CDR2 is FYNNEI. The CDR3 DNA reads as TGTGCCAGCAGTGAGACGGGAGGGCCGGAAGATACGCAGTATTTT. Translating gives CASSETGGPEDTQYF.

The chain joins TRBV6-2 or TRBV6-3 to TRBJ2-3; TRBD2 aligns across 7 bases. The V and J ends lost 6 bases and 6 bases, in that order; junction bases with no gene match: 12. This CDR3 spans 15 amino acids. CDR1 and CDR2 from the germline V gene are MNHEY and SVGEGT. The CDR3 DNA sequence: TGTGCCAGCAGCCCGACTAGCCCGGTTTCGGATACGCAGTATTTT. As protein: CASSPTSPVSDTQYF.

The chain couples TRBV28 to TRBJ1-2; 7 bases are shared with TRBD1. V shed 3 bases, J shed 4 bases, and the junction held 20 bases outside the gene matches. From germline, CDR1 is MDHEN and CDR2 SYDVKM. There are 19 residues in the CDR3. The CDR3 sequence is CASSFGGAGGFSLFYGYTF. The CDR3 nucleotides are TGTGCCAGCAGTTTTGGTGGGGCAGGGGGTTTCTCCCTCTTCTATGGCTACACCTTC.

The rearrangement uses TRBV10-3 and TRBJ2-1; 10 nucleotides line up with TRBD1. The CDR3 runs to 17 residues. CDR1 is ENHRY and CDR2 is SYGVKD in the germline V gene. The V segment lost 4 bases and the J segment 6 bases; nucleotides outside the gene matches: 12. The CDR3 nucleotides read TGTGCCATCAGTGCGGCTGGCACGGGACAGGGGTTCAATGAGCAGTTCTTC. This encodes CAISAAGTGQGFNEQFF.